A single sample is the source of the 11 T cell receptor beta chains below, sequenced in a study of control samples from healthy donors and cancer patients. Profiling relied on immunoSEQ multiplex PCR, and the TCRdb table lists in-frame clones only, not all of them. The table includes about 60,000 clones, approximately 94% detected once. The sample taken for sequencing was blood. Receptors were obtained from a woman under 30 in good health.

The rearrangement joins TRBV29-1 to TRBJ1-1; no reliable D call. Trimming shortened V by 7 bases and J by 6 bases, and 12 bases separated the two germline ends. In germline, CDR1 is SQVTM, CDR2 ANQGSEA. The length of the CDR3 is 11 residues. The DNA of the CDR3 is TGCAGCGCCAGGTTCGTCTCTGAAGCTTTCTTT. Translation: CSARFVSEAFF.

In DNA form, the CDR3 reads TGTGCCAGCAGTTTCGACAGGGGCCACTCCTACGAGCAGTACTTC. This sequence encodes CASSFDRGHSYEQYF. The chain is built from TRBV5-6 and TRBJ2-7; 8 bases are a match to TRBD1. The length of the CDR3 is 15 residues. Per the germline V gene, CDR1 is SGHDT and CDR2 is YYEEEE. Losses at the gene ends were 5 bases for V and 0 bases for J; bases not matched to a gene: 7.

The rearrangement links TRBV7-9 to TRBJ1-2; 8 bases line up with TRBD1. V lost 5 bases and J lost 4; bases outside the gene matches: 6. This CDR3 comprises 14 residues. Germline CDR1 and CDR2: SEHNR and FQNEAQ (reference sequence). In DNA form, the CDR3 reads TGTGCCAGCAGCCCAGGGGGCACTGCCTATGGCTACACCTTC. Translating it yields CASSPGGTAYGYTF.

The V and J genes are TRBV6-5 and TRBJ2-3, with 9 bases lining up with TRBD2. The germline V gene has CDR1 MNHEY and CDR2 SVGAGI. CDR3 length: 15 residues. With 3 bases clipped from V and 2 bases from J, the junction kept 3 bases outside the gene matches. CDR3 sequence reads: CASSYSGGFTDTQYF. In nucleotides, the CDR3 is TGTGCCAGCAGTTATAGCGGGGGTTTCACAGATACGCAGTATTTT.

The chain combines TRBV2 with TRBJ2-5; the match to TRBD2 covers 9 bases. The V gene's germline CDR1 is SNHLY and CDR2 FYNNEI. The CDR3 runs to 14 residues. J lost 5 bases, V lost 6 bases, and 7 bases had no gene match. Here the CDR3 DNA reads TGTGCCAGCAGGGGCGGGGGGGCCGGGGAGACCCAGTACTTC. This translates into CASRGGGAGETQYF.

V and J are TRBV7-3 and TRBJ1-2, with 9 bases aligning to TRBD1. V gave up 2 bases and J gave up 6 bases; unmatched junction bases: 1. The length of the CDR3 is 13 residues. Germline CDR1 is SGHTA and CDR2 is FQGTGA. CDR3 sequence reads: CASSLRTGDGYTF. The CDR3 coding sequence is TGTGCCAGCAGCTTACGGACAGGGGATGGCTACACCTTC. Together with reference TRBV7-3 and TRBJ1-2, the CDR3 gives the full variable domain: GAGVSQTPSNKVTEKGKYVELRCDPISGHTALYWYRQSLGQGPEFLIYFQGTGAADDSGLPNDRFFAVRPEGSVSTLKIQRTERGDSAVYLCASSLRTGDGYTFGSGTRLTVV.

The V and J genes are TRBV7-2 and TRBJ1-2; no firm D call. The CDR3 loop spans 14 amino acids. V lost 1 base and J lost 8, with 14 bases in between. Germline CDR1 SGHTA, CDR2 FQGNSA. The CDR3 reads CASSLEVVRRGYTF. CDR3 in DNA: TGTGCCAGCAGCTTAGAAGTGGTTAGAAGGGGCTACACCTTC.

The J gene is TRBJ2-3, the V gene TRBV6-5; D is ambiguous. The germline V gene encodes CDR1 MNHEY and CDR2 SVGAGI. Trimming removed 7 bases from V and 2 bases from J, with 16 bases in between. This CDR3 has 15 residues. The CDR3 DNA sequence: TGTGCCAGCACCCTACCCGGCGGTCTCACAGATACGCAGTATTTT. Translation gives CASTLPGGLTDTQYF.

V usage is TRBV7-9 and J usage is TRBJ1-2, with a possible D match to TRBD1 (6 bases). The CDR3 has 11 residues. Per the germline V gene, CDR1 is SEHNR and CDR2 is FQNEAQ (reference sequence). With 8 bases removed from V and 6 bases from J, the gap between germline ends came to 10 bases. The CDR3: CASSQGNGYTF. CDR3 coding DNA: TGTGCCAGCTCCCAGGGGAATGGCTACACCTTC.

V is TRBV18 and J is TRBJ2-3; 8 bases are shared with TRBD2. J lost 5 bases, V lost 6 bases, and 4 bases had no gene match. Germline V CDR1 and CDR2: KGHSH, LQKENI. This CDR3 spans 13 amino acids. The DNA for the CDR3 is TGTGCCAGCTCGGCGGGACTAGAAGATACGCAGTATTTT. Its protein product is CASSAGLEDTQYF. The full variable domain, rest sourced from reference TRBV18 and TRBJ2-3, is NAGVMQNPRHLVRRRGQEARLRCSPMKGHSHVYWYRQLPEEGLKFMVYLQKENIIDESGMPKERFSAEFPKEGPSILRIQQVVRGDSAAYFCASSAGLEDTQYFGPGTRLTVL.

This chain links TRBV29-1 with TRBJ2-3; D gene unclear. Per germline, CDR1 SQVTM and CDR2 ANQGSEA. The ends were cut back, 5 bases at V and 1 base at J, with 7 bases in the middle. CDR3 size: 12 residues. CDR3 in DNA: TGCAGCGTTTTTGAGGGCACAGATACGCAGTATTTT. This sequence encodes CSVFEGTDTQYF.